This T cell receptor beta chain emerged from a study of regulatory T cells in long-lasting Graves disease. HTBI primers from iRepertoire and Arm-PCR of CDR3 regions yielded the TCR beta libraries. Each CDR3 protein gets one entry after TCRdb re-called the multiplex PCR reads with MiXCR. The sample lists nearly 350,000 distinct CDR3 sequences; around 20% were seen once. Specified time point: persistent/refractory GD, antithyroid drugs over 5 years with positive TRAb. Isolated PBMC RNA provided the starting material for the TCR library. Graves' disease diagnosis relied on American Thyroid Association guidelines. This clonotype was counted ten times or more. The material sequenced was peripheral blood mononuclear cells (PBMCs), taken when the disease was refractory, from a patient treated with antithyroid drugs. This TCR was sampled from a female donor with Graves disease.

The CDR3 DNA reads as TGTGCCAGCAGGGGACAGGGTCGGTATGGCTACACCTTC. Translating gives CASRGQGRYGYTF. The chain uses TRBV28 and TRBJ1-2; 9 positions match TRBD1. Germline V CDR1 and CDR2: MDHEN, SYDVKM. The V segment lost 6 bases and the J segment 5 bases; nucleotides outside the gene matches: 4. The CDR3 has 13 residues.